These T cell receptor beta chains were read from a single sample in a study of CD8 T cells in Susac syndrome. TCRdb re-derived calls from the immunoSEQ multiplex PCR reads in MiXCR, one entry per CDR3 protein. The sample lists approximately 200,000 distinct CDR3 sequences, roughly 94% occurring once. Material for sequencing was CD4+ T cells from PBMCs. The receptors stem from a human donor with multiple sclerosis. CDR3s include the opening cysteine and the closing phenylalanine or tryptophan. D genes are given only for firm matches. A clone size is listed for some rows: how often the clone was seen (once, few, many), or a class if it is expanded.

D: NA; V: TRBV15; J: TRBJ1-1; size: NA; CDR3: CATSPQGNTEAFF; DNA: TGTGCCACCAGCCCACAGGGGAACACTGAAGCTTTCTTT
D: TRBD2; V: TRBV10-3; J: TRBJ2-1; size: NA; CDR3: CAIREQTASGGIYEQFF; DNA: TGTGCCATCAGAGAACAGACCGCTAGCGGGGGGATCTATGAGCAGTTCTTC
D: NA; V: TRBV3-1; J: TRBJ1-6; size: NA; CDR3: CASSQDWTVNSPLHF; DNA: TGTGCCAGCAGCCAAGATTGGACAGTTAATTCACCCCTCCACTTT
D: NA; V: TRBV10-3; J: TRBJ2-7; size: NA; CDR3: CAISESRGEQYF; DNA: TGTGCCATCAGTGAGTCGAGGGGCGAGCAGTACTTC
D: NA; V: TRBV29-1; J: TRBJ2-5; size: NA; CDR3: CSAQRTAQETQYF; DNA: TGCAGCGCTCAGCGGACGGCTCAAGAGACCCAGTACTTC
D: TRBD2; V: TRBV20-1; J: TRBJ2-3; size: NA; CDR3: CSARIAGVTDTQYF; DNA: TGCAGTGCTAGAATAGCGGGGGTCACAGATACGCAGTATTTT
D: NA; V: TRBV12-5; J: TRBJ1-6; size: NA; CDR3: CASGSGYLADSNSPLHF; DNA: TGTGCTAGTGGTTCGGGTTATTTGGCCGACAGTAATTCACCCCTCCACTTT
D: NA; V: TRBV5-1; J: TRBJ2-3; size: NA; CDR3: CASSLAPVTDTQYF; DNA: TGCGCCAGCAGCTTGGCGCCAGTCACAGATACGCAGTATTTT
D: NA; V: TRBV3-1; J: TRBJ2-1; size: NA; CDR3: CASSQEATSYNEQFF; DNA: TGTGCCAGCAGCCAAGAGGCGACGTCCTACAATGAGCAGTTCTTC
D: NA; V: TRBV15; J: TRBJ1-5; size: NA; CDR3: CATSRGTGLGQPQHF; DNA: TGTGCCACCAGCAGGGGAACAGGGCTGGGACAGCCCCAGCATTTT
D: TRBD1; V: TRBV9; J: TRBJ1-6; size: NA; CDR3: CASSTLDRGGGDSPLHF; DNA: TGTGCCAGCAGCACCCTCGACAGGGGCGGGGGGGATTCACCCCTCCACTTT
D: NA; V: TRBV5-1; J: TRBJ1-6; size: NA; CDR3: CASRWELNSPLHF; DNA: TGCGCCAGCAGATGGGAACTCAATTCACCCCTCCACTTT
D: NA; V: TRBV30; J: TRBJ2-3; size: NA; CDR3: CAWMGATDTQYF; DNA: TGTGCCTGGATGGGGGCTACAGATACGCAGTATTTT
D: NA; V: TRBV29-1; J: TRBJ1-2; size: NA; CDR3: CSVAWQNYGYTF; DNA: TGCAGCGTTGCCTGGCAGAACTATGGCTACACCTTC
D: NA; V: TRBV25-1; J: TRBJ1-6; size: NA; CDR3: CASRQAITDSPLHF; DNA: TGTGCCAGCAGACAGGCCATTACCGATTCACCCCTCCACTTT
D: NA; V: TRBV2; J: TRBJ2-5; size: once; CDR3: CASSRWEEGETQYF; DNA: TGTGCCAGCAGCCGCTGGGAGGAAGGAGAGACCCAGTACTTC
D: TRBD1; V: TRBV29-1; J: TRBJ2-7; size: NA; CDR3: CSVFRQGSVWGEQYF; DNA: TGCAGCGTCTTTCGACAGGGGAGTGTTTGGGGAGAGCAGTACTTC
D: TRBD1; V: TRBV11-2; J: TRBJ2-1; size: NA; CDR3: CASSWSGTGSNEQFF; DNA: TGTGCCAGCAGCTGGTCCGGGACAGGGTCCAATGAGCAGTTCTTC
D: TRBD1; V: TRBV20-1; J: TRBJ1-2; size: once; CDR3: CSAGGTGSGYTF; DNA: TGCAGTGCTGGCGGGACAGGAAGCGGCTACACCTTC
D: NA; V: TRBV19; J: TRBJ1-5; size: NA; CDR3: CASSQAKGGNQPQHF; DNA: TGTGCCAGTAGCCAAGCAAAGGGGGGCAATCAGCCCCAGCATTTT
D: NA; V: TRBV20-1; J: TRBJ2-3; size: NA; CDR3: CSAKALTDTQYF; DNA: TGCAGTGCAAAGGCGCTCACAGATACGCAGTATTTT
D: NA; V: TRBV29-1; J: TRBJ1-1; size: NA; CDR3: CSAGRQSEAFF; DNA: TGCAGCGCCGGGAGACAGAGTGAAGCTTTCTTT
D: NA; V: TRBV5-4; J: TRBJ1-1; size: NA; CDR3: CASSSRLGAFF; DNA: TGTGCCAGCAGCTCGAGGTTAGGAGCTTTCTTT
D: TRBD1; V: TRBV30; J: TRBJ2-5; size: NA; CDR3: CAWRTGGETQYF; DNA: TGTGCCTGGAGGACAGGGGGGGAGACCCAGTACTTC
D: NA; V: TRBV2; J: TRBJ2-2; size: few; CDR3: CASSETGTGELFF; DNA: TGTGCCAGCAGTGAAACAGGGACCGGGGAGCTGTTTTTT
D: NA; V: TRBV30; J: TRBJ1-5; size: NA; CDR3: CAWSRGTQDQPQHF; DNA: TGTGCCTGGTCGAGGGGGACTCAGGATCAGCCCCAGCATTTT
D: NA; V: TRBV29-1; J: TRBJ1-4; size: NA; CDR3: CSVAAGDEKLFF; DNA: TGCAGCGTTGCAGCAGGGGACGAAAAACTGTTTTTT
D: TRBD2; V: TRBV3-1; J: TRBJ2-3; size: NA; CDR3: CASSQDGGWGTQYF; DNA: TGTGCCAGCAGCCAAGACGGGGGGTGGGGTACGCAGTATTTT
D: NA; V: TRBV20-1; J: TRBJ2-3; size: NA; CDR3: CSAGVRGGGTDTQYF; DNA: TGCAGTGCCGGGGTTCGGGGCGGCGGCACAGATACGCAGTATTTT
D: TRBD1; V: TRBV20-1; J: TRBJ2-7; size: once; CDR3: CSASSNRGSSYEQYF; DNA: TGCAGTGCTTCAAGTAACAGGGGTAGCTCCTACGAGCAGTACTTC
D: NA; V: TRBV25-1; J: TRBJ1-2; size: NA; CDR3: CASSEPGKDGYTF; DNA: TGTGCCAGCAGTGAACCGGGGAAGGATGGCTACACCTTC
D: TRBD1; V: TRBV20-1; J: TRBJ2-7; size: NA; CDR3: CSAREGTGGNYEQYF; DNA: TGCAGTGCTAGAGAAGGGACAGGGGGTAACTACGAGCAGTACTTC
D: NA; V: TRBV14; J: TRBJ1-1; size: NA; CDR3: CASSPSGYRDEAFF; DNA: TGTGCCAGCAGCCCCAGTGGTTACAGGGATGAAGCTTTCTTT
D: TRBD2; V: TRBV7-3; J: TRBJ2-3; size: NA; CDR3: CASSPWTSGRTQYF; DNA: TGTGCCAGCAGCCCCTGGACTAGCGGAAGGACGCAGTATTTT
D: NA; V: TRBV20-1; J: TRBJ1-2; size: NA; CDR3: CSARAGDRYTF; DNA: TGCAGTGCTAGAGCGGGGGATCGCTACACCTTC
D: TRBD1; V: TRBV20-1; J: TRBJ1-1; size: NA; CDR3: CSARDPGTGTEAFF; DNA: TGCAGTGCTAGAGATCCTGGGACAGGGACTGAAGCTTTCTTT
D: NA; V: TRBV6-5; J: TRBJ2-1; size: NA; CDR3: CATFRGKNNEQFF; DNA: TGTGCCACTTTCCGGGGGAAAAACAATGAGCAGTTCTTC
D: NA; V: TRBV3-1; J: TRBJ2-3; size: NA; CDR3: CASSRTYSTDTQYF; DNA: TGTGCCAGCAGCCGTACCTACAGCACAGATACGCAGTATTTT
D: TRBD1; V: TRBV5-1; J: TRBJ1-6; size: NA; CDR3: CASSPGQENSPLHF; DNA: TGCGCCAGCAGCCCCGGACAGGAGAATTCACCCCTCCACTTT
D: NA; V: TRBV30; J: TRBJ2-1; size: NA; CDR3: CAWSVADDEQFF; DNA: TGTGCCTGGAGTGTAGCAGACGATGAGCAGTTCTTC
D: TRBD1; V: TRBV20-1; J: TRBJ2-6; size: NA; CDR3: CSARTGTGVAF; DNA: TGCAGTGCTAGAACCGGGACAGGGGTTGCTTTC
D: TRBD1; V: TRBV6-5; J: TRBJ1-5; size: NA; CDR3: CASRTGTGANQPQHF; DNA: TGTGCCAGCAGAACCGGGACAGGGGCAAATCAGCCCCAGCATTTT
D: NA; V: TRBV7-2; J: TRBJ2-3; size: NA; CDR3: CASSLVGADTQYF; DNA: TGTGCCAGCAGCTTAGTCGGGGCCGATACGCAGTATTTT
D: NA; V: TRBV19; J: TRBJ2-5; size: NA; CDR3: CASSMGLRDPQETQYF; DNA: TGTGCCAGTAGTATGGGGTTGCGGGATCCTCAAGAGACCCAGTACTTC
D: NA; V: TRBV27; J: TRBJ1-2; size: few; CDR3: CASSLIGDYGYTF; DNA: TGTGCCAGCAGTCTAATAGGGGATTATGGCTACACCTTC
D: NA; V: TRBV30; J: TRBJ1-3; size: NA; CDR3: CAWSVPPNSGNTIYF; DNA: TGTGCCTGGAGTGTACCTCCTAACTCTGGAAACACCATATATTTT
D: NA; V: TRBV29-1; J: TRBJ1-2; size: NA; CDR3: CSAQGGRRGYTF; DNA: TGCAGCGCCCAGGGAGGGAGGAGAGGCTACACCTTC
D: NA; V: TRBV20-1; J: TRBJ2-7; size: NA; CDR3: CSASPGSESYEQYF; DNA: TGCAGTGCTAGCCCCGGGAGTGAATCCTACGAGCAGTACTTC
D: NA; V: TRBV20-1; J: TRBJ2-7; size: few; CDR3: CSARDNYEQYF; DNA: TGCAGTGCTAGAGATAACTACGAGCAGTACTTC
D: NA; V: TRBV10-3; J: TRBJ1-4; size: NA; CDR3: CAISEGQGGEKLFF; DNA: TGTGCCATCAGTGAAGGGCAGGGTGGAGAAAAACTGTTTTTT
D: NA; V: TRBV5-8; J: TRBJ1-5; size: NA; CDR3: CASRVGQPQHF; DNA: TGTGCCAGCAGGGTTGGTCAGCCCCAGCATTTT
D: NA; V: TRBV29-1; J: TRBJ2-1; size: NA; CDR3: CSVEDWDTIIYNEQFF; DNA: TGCAGCGTTGAAGATTGGGACACGATAATTTACAATGAGCAGTTCTTC